The text below deals with one TCR beta chain. V shed 4 bases, J shed 1 base, and the junction held 13 bases outside the gene matches. This CDR3 has 17 residues. Germline loops: CDR1 LGHNA, CDR2 YSLEER. These data originate in a study of blood T cell repertoires in COVID-19. Overall study: PBMCs, B-cell-depleted T cells, or T cells provided the cDNA or gDNA that made up the material.

Original methodology: Counts of nucleated cells, estimated from reference gene primer amplification, were obtained. Produced via immunoSEQ multiplex PCR; TCRdb's table is partial and in-frame only. Clone size and the V and J calls come from that table; the DNA yielded D and trimming. The profile covers more than 65,000 clones, with 80% appearing a single time and over 4.5% taken by the ten largest. This TCR was recovered from a man in his 60s with active or convalescent COVID-19. Input material: peripheral blood. This sequence joins TRBV4-3 and TRBJ2-7; 7 bases are a match to TRBD1. In DNA form, the CDR3 reads TGCGCCAGCAGCCTGAGAAAGGGGGCCACGCGGTCCTACGAGCAGTACTTC. Its protein is CASSLRKGATRSYEQYF.